The present entry profiles one TCR beta chain with its context. This sample stems from a study of identifying expanded T cells in peripheral blood. Data came from immunoSEQ multiplex PCR; TCRdb stores just in-frame clones and leaves some out. Among 95,000 to 150,000 clones listed, approximately 88% were seen once. Germline V gene lookup returns CDR1 SGHRS and CDR2 YFSETQ. This CDR3 spans 12 amino acids. V trimming: 0 bases; J trimming: 10 bases; junction bases outside the gene matches: 1. The chain is built from TRBV5-1 and TRBJ2-1; 7 bases map to TRBD2. The origin of this receptor is a person aged 18 to 75 in good health. Specimen: blood. The CDR3 DNA is TGCGCCAGCAGCTTGGAGCGGGGCGAGCAGTTCTTC. It yields the protein CASSLERGEQFF.